The following is a TCR beta chain sequence with its context. Libraries were prepared by immunoSEQ multiplex PCR; TCRdb keeps only in-frame clonotypes and omits some of them. The data show roughly 350,000 clones, 70% to 90% seen once. The source of the sample is a study of blood T cell repertoires in COVID-19. This TCR came from a woman aged 45-65 years with active or convalescent COVID-19. Source material: peripheral blood.

The CDR3 here is CASSRTGETEAFF. The CDR3 DNA sequence: TGTGCCAGCAGTCGAACAGGGGAAACTGAAGCTTTCTTT. V gene TRBV12-3 or TRBV12-4 combines with J gene TRBJ1-1; 7 positions agree with TRBD1. The ends lost 5 bases at V and 5 bases at J; junction bases unmatched: 5. The CDR3 is made up of 13 amino acids.